Below, 21 T cell receptor beta chains from the same sample are listed, as sequenced in a study of T cells in Graves' hyperthyroidism and ophthalmopathy (dated by TCRdb to the late 2010s). To prepare the library, multiplex PCR was applied. Reads for this sample came from an Illumina HiSeq 2000. Amplification of TCR beta CDR3 regions was carried out from RNA transcripts. The TCR CDR3 was subjected to a first round of RT-PCR using the HTBI primer set and the Qiagen OneStep RT-PCR kit. TCRdb itself trimmed the public reads at Q25 with fastp, ran MiXCR and retained productive beta chains. Identical CDR3 protein sequences are pooled into one entry, listed with their most common genes and DNA. In all, the sample holds 500,000 to 800,000 distinct CDR3 sequences, and nearly 45% of those were seen once. Together, the top ten hold approximately 7.2% of the sample. The sample consisted of peripheral blood or thyroid tissue (not recorded which). All receptors derive from an adult man with Graves' disease, either hyperthyroidism or ophthalmopathy (not recorded which).

This clonotype was seen ten or more times. For the CDR3, the DNA is TGTGCCATCAGTGAGACGGGGGACATCGAAGCTTTCTTT. It is translated as CAISETGDIEAFF. The chain couples TRBV10-3 to TRBJ1-1; TRBD1 might be the D (6 bases). The ends were cut back, 2 bases at V and 8 bases at J, with 12 bases in the middle. From germline, CDR1 is ENHRY and CDR2 SYGVKD. CDR3 length: 13 residues.

This clonotype came up once. The rearrangement links TRBV7-2 to TRBJ1-2; 10 nucleotides agree with TRBD1. Germline CDR1 SGHTA, CDR2 FQGNSA. The CDR3 contains 15 residues. Trimming cost V 1 base and J 7 bases; bases outside gene matches: 6. This CDR3 is CASSLVGTGDAGYTF. In DNA form, the CDR3 reads TGTGCCAGCAGCTTAGTGGGGACAGGGGACGCTGGCTACACCTTC. Full variable domain (remainder filled in from reference TRBV7-2 and TRBJ1-2): GAGVSQSPSNKVTEKGKDVELRCDPISGHTALYWYRQSLGQGLEFLIYFQGNSAPDKSGLPSDRFSAERTGGSVSTLTIQRTQQEDSAVYLCASSLVGTGDAGYTFGSGTRLTVV.

A single count supports this clonotype. A junction end diverges from the germline sequence, so it may reflect a read error. V usage is TRBV6-5 and J usage is TRBJ1-4; D is unclear. The CDR3 contains 15 residues. Germline V gene lookup returns CDR1 MNHEY and CDR2 SVGAGI. Written as DNA, the CDR3 is TGTGCCATCAGTTACGGGTTCGGCGGAGGTGAAAAACTGTTTTTT. This gives the protein CAISYGFGGGEKLFF.

The genes are TRBV5-1 and TRBJ1-4; TRBD1 aligns across 8 bases. V lost 4 bases, J lost 6 bases, and 5 bases stayed unmatched. The CDR3 length is 14 residues. Germline-derived CDR1 and CDR2 are SGHRS and YFSETQ. CDR3 region: CASSPTGVDEKLFF. The CDR3 DNA follows: TGCGCCAGCAGCCCGACAGGGGTAGATGAAAAACTGTTTTTT.

As regards this clonotype: At one boundary the junction diverges from the germline segment, which might be a read error. The CDR3 DNA follows: TGCAGTGCTGCGGGACTAGCGGGAGGTCAGGAGCTGTACTTC. Translation: CSAAGLAGGQELYF. The chain links TRBV20-1 to TRBJ2-7, with TRBD2 matching 15 bases. Germline CDR1 DFQATT, CDR2 SNEGSKA (reference sequence). The CDR3 spans 14 residues.

This chain joins TRBV5-1 and TRBJ1-4, with TRBD1 as a possible D gene (5 bases). Germline lookup yields CDR1 SGHRS and CDR2 YFSETQ. CDR3 length equals 16 residues. V was trimmed by 0 bases and J by 4 bases, leaving 13 bases between them. For the CDR3, the DNA is TGCGCCAGCAGCTTGGGTTCGGGGCTCAATAATGAAAAACTGTTTTTT. Encoded protein: CASSLGSGLNNEKLFF.

The V and J genes are TRBV24-1 and TRBJ1-2, with TRBD1 matching 8 bases. The CDR3 totals 14 residues. Trimming at V came to 5 bases and at J to 8 bases, leaving 9 bases not matched to a gene. Germline V gives CDR1 KGHDR, CDR2 SFDVKD. CDR3 protein: CATSAPGQGLGYTF. The DNA for the CDR3 is TGTGCCACCAGTGCTCCCGGACAGGGTCTAGGCTACACCTTC.

Comment on this clonotype: The final CDR3 position lacks the conserved phenylalanine or tryptophan, pointing to a likely read error. It is unclear where the CDR3 begins or ends on the DNA, so no DNA is shown, and the CDR3 is as TCRdb lists it. The chain links TRBV20-1 to TRBJ1-1; the table's D call of TRBD1 was not tested on the DNA. Including both end residues, the CDR3 is 14 amino acids long. Germline-derived CDR1 and CDR2 are DFQATT and SNEGSKA (reference sequence). This CDR3 is CSAGQGASDTEAFL.

This clonotype appeared a few times. The chain joins TRBV7-9 to TRBJ1-1, with D unresolved. The CDR3 is made up of 11 amino acids. V was cut by 8 bases and J by 0 bases, with 4 bases left in between. CDR1 SEHNR and CDR2 FQNEAQ come from the germline V gene (reference sequence). The CDR3 reads CASQLNTEAFF. CDR3 coding DNA: TGTGCCAGCCAGCTGAACACTGAAGCTTTCTTT.

The chain recombines TRBV24-1 with TRBJ2-6; the D is unclear. CDR3 length: 10 residues. Looked up from germline, CDR1 is KGHDR and CDR2 is SFDVKD. The ends were cut back, 4 bases at V and 12 bases at J, with 3 bases in the middle. CDR3 bases: TGTGCCACCAGTGACAGCGTCCTGACTTTC. Its protein is CATSDSVLTF.

This clonotype has only one observation. The chain uses TRBV7-2 and TRBJ1-6; 7 bases match TRBD1. CDR3 length: 14 amino acids. Germline loops: CDR1 SGHTA, CDR2 FQGNSA. The junction had 8 bases not matched to a gene; V was cut back by 8 bases and J by 7 bases. CDR3 bases: TGTGCCAGCTTACCAACGACAGGGAATTCACCCCTCCACTTT. As protein: CASLPTTGNSPLHF.

The genes are TRBV29-1 and TRBJ1-4, with a weak D call TRBD1 (5 bases). This CDR3 spans 16 amino acids. Trimming took off 2 bases at V and 0 bases at J, with 13 bases between the two ends. From germline, CDR1 is SQVTM and CDR2 ANQGSEA. CDR3 loop: CSVEPLAGATNEKLFF. Here the CDR3 DNA reads TGCAGCGTTGAACCTCTAGCGGGGGCAACTAATGAAAAACTGTTTTTT.

The rearrangement uses TRBV10-2 and TRBJ1-5; 10 positions agree with TRBD1. Germline lookup yields CDR1 WSHSY and CDR2 SAAADI. Trimming cost V 6 bases and J 3 bases; bases outside gene matches: 5. The CDR3 covers 15 residues. CDR3 nucleotide sequence: TGCGCCAGCAGGGGTGGGACAGGGGTCAATCAGCCCCAGCATTTT. This gives the protein CASRGGTGVNQPQHF.

This clonotype was observed once. The V and J genes are TRBV2 and TRBJ2-3; 8 positions agree with TRBD1. The germline CDR1 and CDR2 sequences are SNHLY and FYNNEI. J was trimmed by 3 bases and V by 7 bases; bases with no gene match: 3. CDR3 length equals 13 residues. The DNA for the CDR3 is TGTGCCAGCAACAGGGGGAGAACAGATACGCAGTATTTT. Encoded protein: CASNRGRTDTQYF.

About this clonotype: The DNA is omitted, as the CDR3 cannot be located on it reliably, and the CDR3 follows TCRdb's listing. This rearrangement joins TRBV29-1 to TRBJ1-1; TRBD1 is the table's D call, not checked against the DNA. Germline V gene data show CDR1 as SQVTM and CDR2 as ANQGSEA. The length of the CDR3 is 13 amino acids, counting both ends. This CDR3 is CSVGAGSRTEASF.

This clonotype appeared many times. The chain joins TRBV29-1 to TRBJ1-1; weak D call: TRBD1 (6 bases). The germline gives CDR1 SQVTM, CDR2 ANQGSEA. CDR3 length equals 10 residues. The V end lost 7 bases, the J end lost 8 bases, and 11 bases lay between the germline ends. CDR3 DNA: TGCAGCGCCGTGGACAGCGAAGCTTTCTTT. Protein: CSAVDSEAFF.

This clonotype occurred many times. For the CDR3, the DNA is TGCAGCGTTGAGGTGCGGAGGAACACTGAAGCTTTCTTT. It encodes CSVEVRRNTEAFF. The chain is built from TRBV29-1 and TRBJ1-1, with D unclear. The CDR3 length is 13 residues. The V gene lost 3 bases and the J gene lost 1 base, with 9 bases spanning the gap. CDR1 SQVTM and CDR2 ANQGSEA come from the germline V gene.

The genes are TRBV10-3 and TRBJ2-7; perhaps TRBD1 as D (7 bases). V was shortened by 11 bases and J by 5 bases, with 16 bases between the two germline ends. The CDR3 contains 12 residues. Germline V lookup: CDR1 ENHRY, CDR2 SYGVKD. The CDR3 reads CADLGGGHEQYF. CDR3 in DNA: TGTGCCGACCTCGGAGGGGGCCACGAGCAGTACTTC.

The chain carries TRBV29-1 and TRBJ2-5, with TRBD2 matching over 11 bases. Trimming cost V 7 bases and J 2 bases; bases outside gene matches: 12. The CDR3 totals 16 residues. Germline V lookup: CDR1 SQVTM, CDR2 ANQGSEA. The CDR3 protein is CSASTGTSGSQETQYF. CDR3 sequence (DNA): TGCAGCGCCTCGACAGGGACTAGCGGATCTCAAGAGACCCAGTACTTC. The full variable domain, with the rest looked up from reference TRBV29-1 and TRBJ2-5, is SAVISQKPSRDICQRGTSLTIQCQVDSQVTMMFWYRQQPGQSLTLIATANQGSEATYESGFVIDKFPISRPNLTFSTLTVSNMSPEDSSIYLCSASTGTSGSQETQYFGPGTRLLVL.

Only a few counts were recorded for this clonotype. The J gene is TRBJ1-1, the V gene TRBV5-4, with 7 bases aligning to TRBD1. This CDR3 region has 14 residues. Trimming at V came to 9 bases and at J to 3 bases, leaving 11 bases not matched to a gene. Per the germline V gene, CDR1 is SGHNT and CDR2 is YYREEE (reference sequence). The CDR3 nucleotides read TGTGCCACCCTACCCGACAGGGAAGACACTGAAGCTTTCTTT. Translating it yields CATLPDREDTEAFF.

The chain recombines TRBV7-9 with TRBJ1-1, with D perhaps TRBD1 (6 bases). V lost 4 bases, J lost 4 bases, and 16 bases lay in between. The germline V gene has CDR1 SEHNR and CDR2 FQNEAQ (reference sequence). The CDR3 extends over 15 amino acids. Here the CDR3 reads CASSSTGFASTEAFF. The CDR3 coding sequence is TGTGCCAGCAGCTCAACAGGGTTTGCGAGCACTGAAGCTTTCTTT. The full variable domain, completed using reference TRBV7-9 and TRBJ1-1, is DTGVSQNPRHKITKRGQNVTFRCDPISEHNRLYWYRQTLGQGPEFLTYFQNEAQLEKSRLLSDRFSAERPKGSFSTLEIQRTEQGDSAMYLCASSSTGFASTEAFFGQGTRLTVV.